This TCR beta chain was sequenced in a study of control samples from healthy donors and cancer patients. TCRdb's copy holds only in-frame clones and misses some; the assay was immunoSEQ multiplex PCR. This table has 95,000 to 150,000 clones, around 90% appearing once. Germline values: CDR1 MNHEY, CDR2 SMNVEV (reference sequence). The CDR3 has 13 residues. Between the trimmed V and J ends, which lost 3 bases and 6 bases, there was a span of 11 bases. This TCR came from a man aged 50-59 years in good health. The chain is built from TRBV27 and TRBJ1-1; no clear D. Material for sequencing was blood. CDR3 loop: CASSLARRAEAFF. The CDR3 region has the DNA TGTGCCAGCAGTTTGGCCAGGAGGGCTGAAGCTTTCTTT.